A selection of T cell receptor beta chains follows, all from one sample in a study of cytomegalovirus exposure and HLA in healthy donors. Method: immunoSEQ multiplex PCR; TCRdb's copy keeps in-frame clones and lacks some. The repertoire has more than 120,000 clones, roughly 80% of them found once; the top ten carry approximately 2.9%. Material for sequencing was PBMCs. Receptors originate from a woman younger than 45 in good health and CMV-seronegative. CDR3s leave out the opening cysteine and the closing phenylalanine or tryptophan. D genes are given only for firm matches.

ASSPKETGELF	TRBV18	TRBJ2-2	.
ASNVGARNQPQH	TRBV19	TRBJ1-5	.
SSSPGTVNTEAF	TRBV7-9	TRBJ1-1	TRBD1
ASSESRSQSQPQH	TRBV10-2	TRBJ1-5	.
ASSPGPPANEKLF	TRBV7-9	TRBJ1-4	.
ARSYDIRYGYT	TRBV5-3	TRBJ1-2	.
ASSHRGQGNTIY	TRBV28	TRBJ1-3	TRBD1
ASSLGASGVQETQY	TRBV5-4	TRBJ2-5	TRBD2
AWRTSTYEQY	TRBV30	TRBJ2-7	TRBD2
ASSKGLVYEQY	TRBV7-9	TRBJ2-7	.
ASSGDIIEGNTIY	TRBV5-1	TRBJ1-3	.
ATSRDSASGTIQY	TRBV15	TRBJ2-4	TRBD2
ASTGTGYQPQH	TRBV5-1	TRBJ1-5	TRBD1
ASSLIVPGTGGINEQF	TRBV27	TRBJ2-1	TRBD1
ASSHPGVQETQY	TRBV18	TRBJ2-5	.
ASSAKQGRQQY	TRBV19	TRBJ2-7	.
ASSEPGGPDTEAF	TRBV6-1	TRBJ1-1	.
ASSLYSGRSTDTQY	TRBV7-3	TRBJ2-3	TRBD2
ASSILSYNQPQH	TRBV19	TRBJ1-5	.
ASSMMAGTNTEAF	TRBV19	TRBJ1-1	.
ASSFEGGPYEQF	TRBV5-5	TRBJ2-1	TRBD2
ASSYSIGRSTGELF	TRBV6-6	TRBJ2-2	.
ASSTGVGQDAGGGTEAF	TRBV2	TRBJ1-1	TRBD1
ASSPDPGQFYEQY	TRBV5-4	TRBJ2-7	TRBD1
ASSSRRTSGSYEQY	TRBV28	TRBJ2-7	TRBD2
ASTRDSEDTQY	TRBV2	TRBJ2-3	.
ASSQDSDRFSGNTIY	TRBV4-3	TRBJ1-3	.
SVGLGSGNTIY	TRBV29-1	TRBJ1-3	.
ASGFVLWAGGPPGEQF	TRBV12-5	TRBJ2-1	TRBD2
ASGTGPSYNEQF	TRBV5-4	TRBJ2-1	.
ASSLVGRGGQETQY	TRBV7-9	TRBJ2-5	TRBD2
ASSDTDYGYT	TRBV18	TRBJ1-2	.
AGSGTTNSPLH	TRBV2	TRBJ1-6	.
ASSIAQGSLGYT	TRBV2	TRBJ1-2	TRBD1
ASSPQVNSEAF	TRBV7-9	TRBJ1-1	.
ASSAYRDDNQPQH	TRBV28	TRBJ1-5	.
ASSLDNYNEQF	TRBV5-1	TRBJ2-1	.
AIRLGLLSYNEQF	TRBV10-3	TRBJ2-1	TRBD2
ASTDSALTYEQY	TRBV6-5	TRBJ2-7	.
ASTLGTGVDEQY	TRBV27	.	TRBD1
ASSESQGPPD	TRBV5-1	TRBJ2-7	.
ASCPAGGRRGYT	TRBV19	TRBJ1-2	.
ASSLESPIFPAEYGYT	TRBV11-2	TRBJ1-2	.
ASRSRGLEGYGYT	TRBV6-6	TRBJ1-2	.
ASTLGTGNEQF	TRBV27	TRBJ2-1	.
ASSLGPGLAGGYEQY	TRBV7-2	TRBJ2-7	TRBD2
AISEGDREGGYT	TRBV10-3	TRBJ1-2	TRBD1
ASSIQYQPQH	TRBV2	TRBJ1-5	.
ASSEGLAGGWQY	TRBV6-1	TRBJ2-7	TRBD2
ASSQDPPGQGFEAF	TRBV4-1	TRBJ1-1	TRBD1
ASSSRNRDTEAF	TRBV7-9	TRBJ1-1	.
ASSIGTGGETQY	TRBV19	TRBJ2-5	TRBD1